This entry features one TCR beta chain sequence. Its specificity is unknown. The entry originates in a study of shared clonotypes between healthy human individuals. Study background: For every donor, three CD4 naive, three CD4 memory, two CD8 naive and one CD8 memory plates were used.

This was a deep-level run. Repertoires were generated with immunoSEQ multiplex PCR, while TCRdb's copy carries only in-frame clones and drops some. The profile shows more than 2 million clones, approximately 95% of them singletons. Overall study findings and caveats: Shared clonotypes across all four donors exceeded non-shared ones in generation probability.

The material sequenced was naive CD4+ T cells sorted from blood. Noted subset: CD45RA+ positively selected. The sequence was obtained from a man younger than 30 in good health.

CDR3 nucleotides: TGTGCCAGCAAAGGGGCAGGGAAAGAGACCCAGTACTTC. This gives the protein CASKGAGKETQYF. This chain uses TRBV6-5 with TRBJ2-5; perhaps TRBD1 as D (5 bases). This CDR3 spans 13 amino acids. The V end lost 7 bases, the J end lost 3 bases, and 12 bases lay between the germline ends. Germline V gene lookup returns CDR1 MNHEY and CDR2 SVGAGI.